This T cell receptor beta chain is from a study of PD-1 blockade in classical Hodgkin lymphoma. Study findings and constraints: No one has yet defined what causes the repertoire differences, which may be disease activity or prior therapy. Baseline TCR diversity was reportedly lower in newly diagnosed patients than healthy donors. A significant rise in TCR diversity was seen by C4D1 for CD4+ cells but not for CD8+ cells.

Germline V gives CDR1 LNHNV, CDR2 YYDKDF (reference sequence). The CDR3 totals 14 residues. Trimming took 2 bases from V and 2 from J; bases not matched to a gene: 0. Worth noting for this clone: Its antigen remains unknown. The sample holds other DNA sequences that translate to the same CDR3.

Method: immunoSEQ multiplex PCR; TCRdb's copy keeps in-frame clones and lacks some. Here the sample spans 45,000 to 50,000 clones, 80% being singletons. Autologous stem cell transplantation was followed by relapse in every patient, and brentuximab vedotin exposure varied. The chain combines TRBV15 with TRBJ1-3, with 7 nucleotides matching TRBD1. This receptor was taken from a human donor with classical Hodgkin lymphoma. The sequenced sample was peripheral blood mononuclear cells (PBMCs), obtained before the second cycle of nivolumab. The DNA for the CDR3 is TGTGCCACCAGCAGACAGGGGGCTGGAAACACCATATATTTT. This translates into CATSRQGAGNTIYF.